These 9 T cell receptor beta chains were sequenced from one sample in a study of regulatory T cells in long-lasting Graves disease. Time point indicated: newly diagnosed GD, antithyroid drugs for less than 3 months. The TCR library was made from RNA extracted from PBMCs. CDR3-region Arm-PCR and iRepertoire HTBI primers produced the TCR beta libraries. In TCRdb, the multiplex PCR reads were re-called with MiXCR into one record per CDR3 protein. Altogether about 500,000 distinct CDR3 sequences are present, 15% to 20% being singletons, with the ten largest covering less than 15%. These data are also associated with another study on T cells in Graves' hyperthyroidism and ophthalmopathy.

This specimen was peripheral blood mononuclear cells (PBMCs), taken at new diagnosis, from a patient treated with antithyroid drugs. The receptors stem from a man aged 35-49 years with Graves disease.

The CDR3 DNA reads as TGTGCCAGCAGCTTAGAGGTGACTAGCGACACAGATACGCAGTATTTT. Protein sequence: CASSLEVTSDTDTQYF. The gene calls are TRBV7-6 and TRBJ2-3; TRBD2 agrees at 8 bases. The CDR3 length is 16 residues. CDR1 SGHVS and CDR2 FNYEAQ come from the germline V gene. V trimming: 1 base; J trimming: 2 bases; junction bases outside the gene matches: 5.

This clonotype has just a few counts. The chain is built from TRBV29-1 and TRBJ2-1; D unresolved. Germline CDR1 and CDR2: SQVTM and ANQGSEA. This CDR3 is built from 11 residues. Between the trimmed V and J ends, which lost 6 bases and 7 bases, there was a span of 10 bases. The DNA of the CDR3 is TGCAGCGTCACCAGTGTTAATGAGCAGTTCTTC. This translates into CSVTSVNEQFF.

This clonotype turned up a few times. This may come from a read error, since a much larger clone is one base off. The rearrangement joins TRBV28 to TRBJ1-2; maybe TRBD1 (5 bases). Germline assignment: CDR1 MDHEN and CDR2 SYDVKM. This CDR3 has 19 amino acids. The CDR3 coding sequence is TGTGCCAGCTCTTTTCCCCTTCTTCAGGGTCCACTACCTAACCATGGCTACACCTTC. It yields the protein CASSFPLLQGPLPNHGYTF.

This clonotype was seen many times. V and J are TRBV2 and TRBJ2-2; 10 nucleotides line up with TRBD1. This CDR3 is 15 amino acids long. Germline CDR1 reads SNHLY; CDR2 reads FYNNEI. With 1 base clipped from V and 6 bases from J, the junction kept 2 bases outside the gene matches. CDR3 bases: TGTGCCAGCAGTGAAGAGACAGGGGGCTCCGGGGAGCTGTTTTTT. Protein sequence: CASSEETGGSGELFF.

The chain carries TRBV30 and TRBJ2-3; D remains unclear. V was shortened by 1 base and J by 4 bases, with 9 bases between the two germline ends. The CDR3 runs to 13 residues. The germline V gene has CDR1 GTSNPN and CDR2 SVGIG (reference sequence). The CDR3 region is CAWSARAPDTQYF. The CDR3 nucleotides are TGTGCCTGGAGTGCCCGGGCCCCAGATACGCAGTATTTT.

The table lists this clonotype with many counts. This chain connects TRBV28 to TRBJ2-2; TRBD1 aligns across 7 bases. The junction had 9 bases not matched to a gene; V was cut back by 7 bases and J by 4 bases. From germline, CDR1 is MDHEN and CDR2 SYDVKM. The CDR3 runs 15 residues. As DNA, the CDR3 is TGTGCCAGCACTCCGGGCGACAGGGCCACCGGGGAGCTGTTTTTT. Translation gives CASTPGDRATGELFF.

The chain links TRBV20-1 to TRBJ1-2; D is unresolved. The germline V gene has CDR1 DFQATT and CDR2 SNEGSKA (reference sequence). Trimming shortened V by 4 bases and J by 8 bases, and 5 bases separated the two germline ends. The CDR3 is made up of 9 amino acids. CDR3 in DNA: TGCAGTGCTACCGTCGGCTACACCTTC. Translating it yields CSATVGYTF.

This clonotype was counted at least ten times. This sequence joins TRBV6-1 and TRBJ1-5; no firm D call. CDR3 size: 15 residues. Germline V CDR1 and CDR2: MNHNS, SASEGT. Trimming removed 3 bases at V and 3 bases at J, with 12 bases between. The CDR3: CASSDPAGSNQPQHF. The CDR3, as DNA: TGTGCCAGCAGTGACCCCGCCGGGTCCAATCAGCCCCAGCATTTT.

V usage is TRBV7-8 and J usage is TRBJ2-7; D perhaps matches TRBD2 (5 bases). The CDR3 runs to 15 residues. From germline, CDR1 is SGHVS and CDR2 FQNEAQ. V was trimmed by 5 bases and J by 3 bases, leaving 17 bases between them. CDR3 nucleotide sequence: TGTGCCAGCAGCACATCGATCGGGGAGAGCTACGAGCAGTACTTC. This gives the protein CASSTSIGESYEQYF.